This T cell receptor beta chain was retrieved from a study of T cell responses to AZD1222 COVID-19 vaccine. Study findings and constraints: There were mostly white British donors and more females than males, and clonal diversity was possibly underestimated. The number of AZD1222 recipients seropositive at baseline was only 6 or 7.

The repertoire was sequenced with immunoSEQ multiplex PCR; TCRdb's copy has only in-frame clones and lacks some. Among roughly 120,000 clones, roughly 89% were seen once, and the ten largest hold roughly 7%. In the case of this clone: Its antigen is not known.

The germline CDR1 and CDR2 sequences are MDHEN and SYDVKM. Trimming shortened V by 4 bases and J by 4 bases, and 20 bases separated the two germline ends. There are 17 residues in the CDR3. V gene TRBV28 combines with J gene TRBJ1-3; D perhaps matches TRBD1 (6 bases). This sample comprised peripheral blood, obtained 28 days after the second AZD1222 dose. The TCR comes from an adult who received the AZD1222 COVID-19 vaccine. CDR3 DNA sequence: TGTGCCAGCAGTTCTGGCAGGGGAGAGGGACTCGGAAACACCATATATTTT. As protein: CASSSGRGEGLGNTIYF. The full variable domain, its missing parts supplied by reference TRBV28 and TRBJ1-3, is DVKVTQSSRYLVKRTGEKVFLECVQDMDHENMFWYRQDPGLGLRLIYFSYDVKMKEKGDIPEGYSVSREKKERFSLILESASTNQTSMYLCASSSGRGEGLGNTIYFGEGSWLTVV.